The clone carrying this T cell receptor beta chain was picked up one time. Its antigen is as yet unknown. This sample was taken from a study of PD-1 blockade in classical Hodgkin lymphoma. Study-wide findings and caveats: Relapsed/refractory patients reportedly had lower baseline diversity than newly diagnosed patients. Patients with a complete response exhibited baseline diversity comparable to newly diagnosed patients. The origin of the repertoire differences remains undefined, with disease activity or prior therapy as possible causes.

Sequencing was performed with immunoSEQ multiplex PCR; in TCRdb, only in-frame clones are kept and a portion is missing. This table holds over 15,000 clones, around 80% found once. Time point specified: cycle 4 day 1 (C4D1), after less than 7 weeks of nivolumab. Every patient had relapsed following autologous stem cell transplantation, and cohorts differed in brentuximab vedotin exposure. Magnetic depletion of unwanted cells isolated CD4+ T cells from thawed PBMCs. The receptor's source is a human donor with classical Hodgkin lymphoma. The sample here was CD4+ T cells from blood, taken before the fourth cycle of nivolumab.

This CDR3 reads CSVAVSGANVLTF. As DNA, the CDR3 is TGCAGCGTTGCAGTGAGTGGGGCCAACGTCCTGACTTTC. This chain connects TRBV29-1 to TRBJ2-6; D gene uncertain. From germline, CDR1 is SQVTM and CDR2 ANQGSEA. V lost 4 bases, J lost 3 bases, and 7 bases lay in between. The CDR3 totals 13 residues.